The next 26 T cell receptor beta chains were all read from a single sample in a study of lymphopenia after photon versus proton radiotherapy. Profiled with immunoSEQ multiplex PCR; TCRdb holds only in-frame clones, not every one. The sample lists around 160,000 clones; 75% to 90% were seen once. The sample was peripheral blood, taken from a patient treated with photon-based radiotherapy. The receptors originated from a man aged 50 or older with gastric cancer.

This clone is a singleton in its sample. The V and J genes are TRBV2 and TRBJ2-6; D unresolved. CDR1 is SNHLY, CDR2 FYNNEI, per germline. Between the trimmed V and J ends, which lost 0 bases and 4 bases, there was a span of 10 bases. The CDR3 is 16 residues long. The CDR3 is CASSEALYRGANVLTF. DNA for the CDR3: TGTGCCAGCAGTGAAGCGCTATACCGCGGGGCCAACGTCCTGACTTTC.

In nucleotides, the CDR3 is TGTGCCAGCAGGAGATCCGGGACTAGCGGGTACGAGCAGTACTTC. Protein: CASRRSGTSGYEQYF. J is TRBJ2-7 and V is TRBV7-9; 12 positions agree with TRBD2. V trimming: 6 bases; J trimming: 4 bases; junction bases outside the gene matches: 7. CDR1 and CDR2 (germline): SEHNR, FQNEAQ (reference sequence). The CDR3 length is 15 residues.

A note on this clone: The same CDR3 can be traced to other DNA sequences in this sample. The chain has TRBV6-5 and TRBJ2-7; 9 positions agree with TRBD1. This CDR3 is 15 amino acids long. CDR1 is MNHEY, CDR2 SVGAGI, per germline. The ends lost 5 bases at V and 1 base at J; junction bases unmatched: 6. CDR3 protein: CASSPGTGSSYEQYF. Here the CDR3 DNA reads TGTGCCAGCAGTCCCGGGACAGGGAGTTCCTACGAGCAGTACTTC.

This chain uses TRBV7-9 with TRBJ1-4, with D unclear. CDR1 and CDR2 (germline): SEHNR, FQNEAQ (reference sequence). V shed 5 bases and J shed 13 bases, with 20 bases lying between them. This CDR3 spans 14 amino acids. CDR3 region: CASSADPTLSGLFF. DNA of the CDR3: TGTGCCAGCAGCGCAGACCCCACGTTGAGTGGACTGTTTTTT.

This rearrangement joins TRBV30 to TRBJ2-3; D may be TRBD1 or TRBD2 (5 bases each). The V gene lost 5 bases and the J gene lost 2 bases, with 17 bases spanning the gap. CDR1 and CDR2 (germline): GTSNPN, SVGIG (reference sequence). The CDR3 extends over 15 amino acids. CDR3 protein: CAWGAGKGDTDTQYF. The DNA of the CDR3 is TGTGCCTGGGGGGCCGGGAAAGGGGACACAGATACGCAGTATTTT. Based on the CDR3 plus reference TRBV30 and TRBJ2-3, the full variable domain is SQTIHQWPATLVQPVGSPLSLECTVEGTSNPNLYWYRQAAGRGLQLLFYSVGIGQISSEVPQNLSASRPQDRQFILSSKKLLLSDSGFYLCAWGAGKGDTDTQYFGPGTRLTVL.

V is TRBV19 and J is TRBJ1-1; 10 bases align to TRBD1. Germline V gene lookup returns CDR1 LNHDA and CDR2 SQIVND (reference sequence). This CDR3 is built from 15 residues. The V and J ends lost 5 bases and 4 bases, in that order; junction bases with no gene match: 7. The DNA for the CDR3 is TGTGCCAGTAGTCTTCGGGACAGGGGAAGCACTGAAGCTTTCTTT. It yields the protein CASSLRDRGSTEAFF.

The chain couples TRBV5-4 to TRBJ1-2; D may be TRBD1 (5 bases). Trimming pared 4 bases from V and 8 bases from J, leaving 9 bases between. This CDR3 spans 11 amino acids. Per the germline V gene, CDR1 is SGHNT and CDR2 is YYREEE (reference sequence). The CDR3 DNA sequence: TGTGCCAGCAGCCCAGGACAAGGCTACACCTTC. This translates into CASSPGQGYTF.

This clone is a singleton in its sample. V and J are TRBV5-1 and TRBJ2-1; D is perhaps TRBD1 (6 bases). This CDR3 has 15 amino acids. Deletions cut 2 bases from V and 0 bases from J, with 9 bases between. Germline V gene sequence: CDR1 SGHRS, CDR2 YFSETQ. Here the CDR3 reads CASSLGGASYNEQFF. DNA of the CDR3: TGCGCCAGCAGCTTAGGGGGTGCCTCCTACAATGAGCAGTTCTTC.

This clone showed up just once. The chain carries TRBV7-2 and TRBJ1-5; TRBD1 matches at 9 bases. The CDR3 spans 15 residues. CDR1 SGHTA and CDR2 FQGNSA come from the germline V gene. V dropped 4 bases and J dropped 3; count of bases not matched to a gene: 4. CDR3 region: CASSWGQGNNQPQHF. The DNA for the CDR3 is TGTGCCAGCAGCTGGGGACAGGGAAACAATCAGCCCCAGCATTTT.

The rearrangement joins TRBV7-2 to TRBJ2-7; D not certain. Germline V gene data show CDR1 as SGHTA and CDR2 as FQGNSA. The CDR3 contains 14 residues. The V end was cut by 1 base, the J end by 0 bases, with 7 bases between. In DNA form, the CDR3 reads TGTGCCAGCAGCTTAGTACAGAGCTCCTACGAGCAGTACTTC. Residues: CASSLVQSSYEQYF.

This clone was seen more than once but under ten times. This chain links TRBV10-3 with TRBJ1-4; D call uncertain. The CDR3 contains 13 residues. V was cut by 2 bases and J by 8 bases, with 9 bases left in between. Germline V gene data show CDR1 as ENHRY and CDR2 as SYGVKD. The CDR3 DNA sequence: TGTGCCATCAGTGAGGGAGGTGAGGAAAAACTGTTTTTT. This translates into CAISEGGEEKLFF.

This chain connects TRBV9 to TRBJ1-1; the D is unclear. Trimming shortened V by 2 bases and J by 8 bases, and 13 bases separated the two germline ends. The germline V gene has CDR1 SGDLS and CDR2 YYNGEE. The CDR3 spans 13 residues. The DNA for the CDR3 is TGTGCCAGCAGCGTTCCAGGATTATCGGAAGCTTTCTTT. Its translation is CASSVPGLSEAFF. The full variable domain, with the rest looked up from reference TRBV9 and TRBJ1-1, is DSGVTQTPKHLITATGQRVTLRCSPRSGDLSVYWYQQSLDQGLQFLIQYYNGEERAKGNILERFSAQQFPDLHSELNLSSLELGDSALYFCASSVPGLSEAFFGQGTRLTVV.

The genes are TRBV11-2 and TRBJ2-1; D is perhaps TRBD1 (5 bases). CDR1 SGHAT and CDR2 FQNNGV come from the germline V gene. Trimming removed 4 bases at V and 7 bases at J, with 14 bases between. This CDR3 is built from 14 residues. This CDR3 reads CASSSTEFVNEQFF. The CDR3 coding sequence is TGTGCCAGCAGCTCGACAGAGTTCGTGAATGAGCAGTTCTTC. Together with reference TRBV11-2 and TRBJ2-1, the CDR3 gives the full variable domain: EAGVAQSPRYKIIEKRQSVAFWCNPISGHATLYWYQQILGQGPKLLIQFQNNGVVDDSQLPKDRFSAERLKGVDSTLKIQPAKLEDSAVYLCASSSTEFVNEQFFGPGTRLTVL.

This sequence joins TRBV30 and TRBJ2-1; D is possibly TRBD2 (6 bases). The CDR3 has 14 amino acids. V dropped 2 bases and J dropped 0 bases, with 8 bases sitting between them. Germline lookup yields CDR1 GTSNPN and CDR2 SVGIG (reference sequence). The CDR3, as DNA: TGTGCCTGGAGTCGGGGGAGCTCCTACAATGAGCAGTTCTTC. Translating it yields CAWSRGSSYNEQFF. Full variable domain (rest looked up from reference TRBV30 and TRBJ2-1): SQTIHQWPATLVQPVGSPLSLECTVEGTSNPNLYWYRQAAGRGLQLLFYSVGIGQISSEVPQNLSASRPQDRQFILSSKKLLLSDSGFYLCAWSRGSSYNEQFFGPGTRLTVL.

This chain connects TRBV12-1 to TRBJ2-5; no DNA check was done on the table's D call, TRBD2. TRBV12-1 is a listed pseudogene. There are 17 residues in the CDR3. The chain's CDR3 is CASSYTGLLPPQETQYF. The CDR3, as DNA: TGTGCCAGCAGCTACACGGGACTACTACCACCTCAAGAGACCCAGTACTTC.

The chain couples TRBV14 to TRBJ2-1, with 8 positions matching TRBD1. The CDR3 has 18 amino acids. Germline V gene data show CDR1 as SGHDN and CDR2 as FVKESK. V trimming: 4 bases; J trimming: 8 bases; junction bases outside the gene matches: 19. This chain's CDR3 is CASSLIGDVGTGSDEQFF. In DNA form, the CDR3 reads TGTGCCAGCAGCCTCATAGGCGACGTCGGGACAGGTAGCGATGAGCAGTTCTTC.

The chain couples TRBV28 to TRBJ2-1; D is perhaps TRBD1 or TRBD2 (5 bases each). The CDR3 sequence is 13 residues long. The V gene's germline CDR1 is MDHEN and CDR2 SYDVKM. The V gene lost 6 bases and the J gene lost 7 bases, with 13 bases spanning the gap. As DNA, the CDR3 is TGTGCCAGCAGACCCGGGACGAAGAATGAGCAGTTCTTC. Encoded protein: CASRPGTKNEQFF.

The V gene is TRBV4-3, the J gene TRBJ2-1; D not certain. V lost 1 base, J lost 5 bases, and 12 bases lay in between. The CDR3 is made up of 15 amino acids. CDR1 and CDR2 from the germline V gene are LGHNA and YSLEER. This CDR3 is CASSQGRSYNNEQFF. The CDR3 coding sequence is TGCGCCAGCAGCCAAGGCAGGTCGTACAACAATGAGCAGTTCTTC.

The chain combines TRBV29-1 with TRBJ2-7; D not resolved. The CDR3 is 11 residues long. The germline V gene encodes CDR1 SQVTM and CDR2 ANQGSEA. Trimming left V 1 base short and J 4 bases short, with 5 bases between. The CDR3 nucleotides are TGCAGCGTTGAAGTCCGGTACGAGCAGTACTTC. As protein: CSVEVRYEQYF.

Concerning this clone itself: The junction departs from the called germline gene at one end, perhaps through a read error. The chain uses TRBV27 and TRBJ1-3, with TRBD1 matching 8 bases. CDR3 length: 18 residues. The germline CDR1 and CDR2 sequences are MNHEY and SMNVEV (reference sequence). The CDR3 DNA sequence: TGTGCCAGCAGCTTATATGCACATACAGGGGGAAGTGGAAACACCATATATTTT. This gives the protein CASSLYAHTGGSGNTIYF.

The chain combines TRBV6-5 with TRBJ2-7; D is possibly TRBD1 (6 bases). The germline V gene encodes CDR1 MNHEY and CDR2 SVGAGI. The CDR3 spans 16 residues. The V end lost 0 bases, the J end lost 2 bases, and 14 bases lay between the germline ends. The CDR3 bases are TGTGCCAGCAGTTACTCAGCAGGGGCTAAAACCTACGAGCAGTACTTC. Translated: CASSYSAGAKTYEQYF.

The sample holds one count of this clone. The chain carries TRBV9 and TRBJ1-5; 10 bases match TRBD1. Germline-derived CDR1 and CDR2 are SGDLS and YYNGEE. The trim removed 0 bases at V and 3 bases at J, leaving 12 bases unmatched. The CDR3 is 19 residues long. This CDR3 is CASSVEPPGQGRNNQPQHF. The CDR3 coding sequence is TGTGCCAGCAGCGTAGAACCCCCGGGACAGGGGAGAAACAATCAGCCCCAGCATTTT. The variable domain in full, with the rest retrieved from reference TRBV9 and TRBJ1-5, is DSGVTQTPKHLITATGQRVTLRCSPRSGDLSVYWYQQSLDQGLQFLIQYYNGEERAKGNILERFSAQQFPDLHSELNLSSLELGDSALYFCASSVEPPGQGRNNQPQHFGDGTRLSIL.

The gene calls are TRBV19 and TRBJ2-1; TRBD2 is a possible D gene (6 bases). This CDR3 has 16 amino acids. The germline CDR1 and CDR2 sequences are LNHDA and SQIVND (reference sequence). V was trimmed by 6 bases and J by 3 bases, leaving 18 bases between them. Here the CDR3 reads CASSFEWRGRYNEQFF. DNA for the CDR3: TGTGCCAGTAGCTTCGAATGGAGGGGCCGCTACAATGAGCAGTTCTTC.

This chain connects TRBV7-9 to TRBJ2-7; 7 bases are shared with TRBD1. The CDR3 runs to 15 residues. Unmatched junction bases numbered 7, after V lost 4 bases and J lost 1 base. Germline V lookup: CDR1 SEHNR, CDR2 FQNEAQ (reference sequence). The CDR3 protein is CASSYRQGGSYEQYF. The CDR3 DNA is TGTGCCAGCAGCTACAGACAGGGTGGGTCCTACGAGCAGTACTTC.

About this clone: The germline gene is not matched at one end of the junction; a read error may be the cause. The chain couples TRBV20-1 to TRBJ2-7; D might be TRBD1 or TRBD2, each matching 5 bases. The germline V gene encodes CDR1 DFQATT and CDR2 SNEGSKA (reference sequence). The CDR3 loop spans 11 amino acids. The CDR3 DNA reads TGTGGGGGTCTCGACGACTACGAGCAGTACTTC. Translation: CGGLDDYEQYF.

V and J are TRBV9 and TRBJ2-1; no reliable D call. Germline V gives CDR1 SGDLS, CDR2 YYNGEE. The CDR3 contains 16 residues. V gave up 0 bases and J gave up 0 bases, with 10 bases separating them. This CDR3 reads CASSVESRPSYNEQFF. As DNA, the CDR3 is TGTGCCAGCAGCGTAGAATCGCGTCCCTCCTACAATGAGCAGTTCTTC.